The text below deals with one TCR beta chain. This sample stems from a study of T cells in tumors after PD-1 blockade. Study information: Treatment was either pembrolizumab 200 mg every 3 weeks or cemiplimab 350 mg every 2 weeks. Daily vismodegib 150 mg continued in a subset of anti-PD-1-treated patients.

Template: tumor biopsy or peripheral blood genomic DNA, roughly 616-6,500 ng per sample. Per germline, CDR1 MDHEN and CDR2 SYDVKM. Between the trimmed V and J ends, which lost 5 bases and 7 bases, there was a span of 15 bases. The CDR3 is 14 amino acids. Some clones are missing from TCRdb's copy, which holds only in-frame ones; the method was immunoSEQ multiplex PCR. The sample has over 30,000 clones; more than 70% are singletons. The genes are TRBV28 and TRBJ1-3; D gene uncertain. The sample in question was PBMCs, obtained before anti-PD-1 treatment. The receptor was isolated from a human donor with basal cell carcinoma. CDR3: CASSGRAGYNTIYF. CDR3 bases: TGTGCCAGCAGTGGCCGGGCGGGGTACAACACCATATATTTT.